Listed here are 15 T cell receptor beta chains from one sample, sequenced in a study of neurological immune-mediated disorders. Each CDR3 protein gets one entry after TCRdb re-called the 5' RACE reads with MiXCR. Seen here are over 35,000 distinct CDR3 sequences, 2.5% observed once, and the top ten hold approximately 2.2%. Sequencing was carried out using PBMCs. The receptors were gathered from a man between 50 and 59 years old with multiple sclerosis.

In this sample, this clonotype turned up many times. The rearrangement joins TRBV5-5 to TRBJ1-5; D unclear. Germline CDR1 and CDR2: SGHKS and YYEKEE (reference sequence). Trimming pared 1 base from V and 6 bases from J, leaving 11 bases between. There are 14 residues in the CDR3. The CDR3 DNA reads TGTGCCAGCAGCTTGATACCAGTTGGTCAGCCCCAGCATTTT. This gives the protein CASSLIPVGQPQHF.

This clonotype was recorded many times. The CDR3 bases are TGTGCCAGCTCCAAAGATCATTACGAGCAGTACTTC. Its protein is CASSKDHYEQYF. The chain employs TRBV18 and TRBJ2-7; D is unresolved. The CDR3 extends over 12 amino acids. Germline loops: CDR1 KGHSH, CDR2 LQKENI. V was pared by 6 bases and J by 4 bases, with 10 bases between.

This clonotype has just a few counts. V and J are TRBV7-2 and TRBJ2-7; 7 bases fit TRBD2. Unmatched junction bases numbered 17, after V lost 4 bases and J lost 8 bases. The germline gives CDR1 SGHTA, CDR2 FQGNSA. There are 16 residues in the CDR3. The chain's CDR3 is CASSSTPTGGGGKQYF. CDR3 nucleotides: TGTGCCAGCAGCTCTACCCCAACAGGAGGCGGGGGTAAGCAGTACTTC. The full variable domain, completed using reference TRBV7-2 and TRBJ2-7, is GAGVSQSPSNKVTEKGKDVELRCDPISGHTALYWYRQSLGQGLEFLIYFQGNSAPDKSGLPSDRFSAERTGGSVSTLTIQRTQQEDSAVYLCASSSTPTGGGGKQYFGPGTRLTVT.

This clonotype has a count of ten or more. This rearrangement joins TRBV29-1 to TRBJ1-1; D is unresolved. V was trimmed by 5 bases and J by 3 bases, leaving 7 bases between them. The CDR3 runs 11 residues. CDR1 is SQVTM and CDR2 is ANQGSEA in the germline V gene. DNA for the CDR3: TGCAGCGTTTTTGTAGACACTGAAGCTTTCTTT. Translated, it gives CSVFVDTEAFF.

This clonotype was observed at least ten times. This chain connects TRBV6-2 or TRBV6-3 to TRBJ2-7; the D gene is possibly TRBD2 (7 bases). Between the trimmed V and J ends, which lost 7 bases and 11 bases, there was a span of 30 bases. This CDR3 spans 16 amino acids. Germline lookup yields CDR1 MNHEY and CDR2 SVGEGT. The CDR3 region is CASNPARIAGARGKYF. The DNA for the CDR3 is TGTGCCAGCAACCCCGCCCGCATCGCGGGGGCCCGCGGGAAGTACTTC.

This clonotype was counted ten times or more. This chain links TRBV7-2 with TRBJ1-1; 8 bases line up with TRBD1. The J segment lost 4 bases and the V segment lost 1 base, leaving 5 bases of the junction unmatched. The germline V gene has CDR1 SGHTA and CDR2 FQGNSA. CDR3 size: 15 residues. CDR3 protein: CASSLVPGGPTEAFF. The CDR3 bases are TGTGCCAGCAGCTTAGTCCCAGGGGGCCCCACTGAAGCTTTCTTT.

This clonotype was picked up many times. This chain connects TRBV5-6 to TRBJ1-2, with 9 bases aligning to TRBD1. The V gene's germline CDR1 is SGHDT and CDR2 YYEEEE. Germline trimming cut 2 bases from V and 2 bases from J; bases unmatched to any gene: 4. This CDR3 contains 15 residues. This CDR3 is CASSFIQGANYGYTF. The DNA of the CDR3 is TGTGCCAGCAGCTTTATACAGGGGGCAAACTATGGCTACACCTTC.

This clonotype occurred many times. The genes are TRBV10-3 and TRBJ2-7; TRBD1 agrees at 12 bases. The CDR3 sequence is 14 residues long. Germline V gene lookup returns CDR1 ENHRY and CDR2 SYGVKD. Trimming at V came to 8 bases and at J to 4 bases, leaving 6 bases not matched to a gene. This CDR3 is CAIGGTGGGYEQYF. The DNA for the CDR3 is TGTGCCATCGGTGGGACAGGGGGCGGGTACGAGCAGTACTTC.

The sample holds many counts of this clonotype. CDR3 region: CASSQGGNRSPLHF. In nucleotides, the CDR3 is TGCGCCAGCAGCCAAGGAGGGAACCGTTCACCCCTCCACTTT. This chain joins TRBV4-3 and TRBJ1-6; no clear D gene. The CDR3 consists of 14 residues. Deletions cut 1 base from V and 9 bases from J, with 10 bases between. The germline CDR1 and CDR2 sequences are LGHNA and YSLEER.

This clonotype was seen many times. The chain recombines TRBV10-3 with TRBJ2-3; no definite D call. Germline V gene sequence: CDR1 ENHRY, CDR2 SYGVKD. The CDR3 runs to 11 residues. Trimming cost V 4 bases and J 5 bases, with 4 bases left between them. This CDR3 is CAISGEDTQYF. CDR3 coding DNA: TGTGCCATCAGTGGAGAAGATACGCAGTATTTT.

This clonotype was counted ten times or more. V and J are TRBV20-1 and TRBJ1-4; 10 bases are shared with TRBD1. CDR3 size: 15 residues. Germline lookup yields CDR1 DFQATT and CDR2 SNEGSKA (reference sequence). The ends lost 5 bases at V and 7 bases at J; junction bases unmatched: 10. The CDR3 region is CSALLAGTGVEKLFF. As DNA, the CDR3 is TGCAGTGCTCTCCTGGCCGGGACAGGGGTTGAAAAACTGTTTTTT.

This clonotype was seen at least ten times. The chain recombines TRBV12-3 or TRBV12-4 with TRBJ2-7; D unresolved. Trimming left V 4 bases short and J 7 bases short, with 14 bases between. The CDR3 sequence is 13 residues long. The CDR3 sequence: CASSWGNNWEQYF. As DNA, the CDR3 is TGTGCCAGCAGTTGGGGAAACAATTGGGAGCAGTACTTC.

This clonotype has ten or more counts. In DNA, the CDR3 is TGTGCCAGCAGCTGGAAAAGGACCAGCCCAGATACGCAGTATTTT. Its translation: CASSWKRTSPDTQYF. V usage is TRBV7-8 and J usage is TRBJ2-3; D ambiguous. Germline assignment: CDR1 SGHVS and CDR2 FQNEAQ. Trimming took 4 bases from V and 4 from J, leaving 15 bases between them. CDR3 size: 15 residues.

This clonotype turned up a few times. At one of its ends the junction is not consistent with the germline gene, which may arise from a read error. V is TRBV20-1 and J is TRBJ1-5; possible D gene TRBD1, 5 bases. The CDR3 runs to 15 residues. From germline, CDR1 is DFQATT and CDR2 SNEGSKA (reference sequence). The CDR3 nucleotides read TGCAGTGCTAGTTTACCGGGACCTCCCGGTCAGCCCCAGAATTTT. Protein: CSASLPGPPGQPQNF.

This clonotype was detected ten times or more. The chain carries TRBV5-1 and TRBJ2-2, with D maybe TRBD1 (5 bases). The CDR3 runs 15 residues. CDR1 and CDR2 (germline): SGHRS, YFSETQ. The germline V and J ends were trimmed by 1 base and 3 bases, with 10 bases remaining between them. CDR3 region: CASSLTGADTGELFF. The DNA of the CDR3 is TGCGCCAGCAGCTTGACTGGGGCCGACACCGGGGAGCTGTTTTTT.